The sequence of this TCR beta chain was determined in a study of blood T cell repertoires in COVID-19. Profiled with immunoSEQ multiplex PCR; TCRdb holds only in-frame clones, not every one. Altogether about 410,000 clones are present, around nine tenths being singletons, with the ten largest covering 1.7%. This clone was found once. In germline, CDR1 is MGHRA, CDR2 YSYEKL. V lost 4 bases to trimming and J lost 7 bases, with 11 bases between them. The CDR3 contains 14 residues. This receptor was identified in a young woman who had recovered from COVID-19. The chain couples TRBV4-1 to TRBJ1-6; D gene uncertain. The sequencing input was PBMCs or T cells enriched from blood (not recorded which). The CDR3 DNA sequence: TGCGCCAGCAGCCCCTCGGGAGGGAATTCACCCCTCCACTTT. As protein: CASSPSGGNSPLHF.